This TCR beta chain was identified during a study of T cell repertoires in cytomegalovirus infection (dated by TCRdb to the late 2010s). Study-wide context: Alongside well-studied HLA-B-restricted epitopes, the peptide stimulations were aimed at recently identified HLA-C-restricted CMV epitopes, whose presentation resists viral immunomodulation. Donor HLA type was relevant to the analysis, as public TCR beta signatures indicated carriage of CMV infection together with the matching HLA type. Summary of the overall study and its limitations: Carriers of CMV infection plus the relevant HLA type were discriminated by the cumulative frequency of public TCR beta family members in the study cohort and in an independent approximately 340-donor cohort. The ex vivo response was dominated by HLA-C-restricted CMV-specific TCR beta clonotypes, which also provided the single most frequent clonotype in two of eight donors.

For this clonotype: The clone's antigen remains unknown. Per-nucleotide qualities are absent, and no much larger clonotype sits a single base away.

The sequencing machine was an Illumina HiSeq 1500. TCRdb reran the public reads through fastp at Q25 and MiXCR, keeping productive beta chains. Each entry merges the rows of one CDR3 protein and shows their most common DNA and genes. This sample gives some 800,000 distinct CDR3 sequences in total; roughly 28% of them show up just once. Less than 15% of the sample lies in the top ten. The germline V gene (reference sequence) yields SEHNR for CDR1 and FQNEAQ for CDR2. Trimming accounts for 4 bases at V and 11 bases at J, while the number of junction bases matched to no gene is 10. The CDR3 numbers 14 residues from cysteine through phenylalanine. Solely the CDR3 DNA is kept, with 42 bases framed from the first base. Read against the paper, the sample's treatment or condition label means: in vitro stimulation with specific CMV peptide epitopes to enrich CMV-specific T cells.

This TCR was recovered from a human donor in good health (CMV status not recorded). Some clones in this sample may be carry-over from other donors' samples. This specimen consisted of cultured CD8+ T cells from PBMCs, obtained from culture after CMV antigen stimulation. The chain links TRBV7-9 with TRBJ2-1; TRBD1 aligns with 8 central bases. The nucleotide sequence reads as follows: TGTGCCAGCAGCTCCTCCCGACAGGGGTTGCAGCAGTTCTTC. Protein translation: CASSSSRQGLQQFF.